This paragraph covers one T cell receptor beta chain sequence. Its antigen is currently not known. No base quality information exists; no much larger clone differs at one position. Sequences LGHNA (CDR1) and YNFKEQ (CDR2) are obtained from the germline V gene. V loses 4 bases at its end and J loses 5 bases; junction bases beyond the gene matches: 10. Inclusive of the bounding cysteine and phenylalanine, the CDR3 is 15 residues long. Kept here is only the CDR3 DNA, which spans 45 bases and is read in frame from base 1. The cohort consisted of 650 to 700 healthy bone marrow donors. Cohort members were all nominally healthy when sampled, although unrecorded immune exposures were likely present. The donor was CMV seronegative and was included in the group of a few hundred seronegative cohort members. Each donor provided a peripheral blood sample, and peripheral blood mononuclear cells were used for TCR beta sequencing. The Qiagen DNeasy Blood Extraction Kit was used to extract genomic DNA from the blood cell samples.

This specimen belongs to a study of cytomegalovirus exposure and HLA in healthy donors (dated by TCRdb to 2016 to 2017). Describing the broader study: In an earlier analysis of 450 to 750 of the donors, approximately 260 Gb of sequence data and just under 120 million unique TCR beta sequences from 150 million to 200 million T cells were reported. Across some 400 genotyped donors of the cohort, an average of about 240,000 unique TCR beta nucleotide sequences per donor were sequenced, and roughly a sixth of those sequences were non-productive. The study used immunosequencing to profile the T cell repertoires of approximately 630 subjects and linked those repertoires to cytomegalovirus serostatus. Donor age, sex, ethnicity and CMV serostatus were compiled alongside the repertoire data. The study was designed to test whether signatures of past pathogen exposure could be identified by cataloging public T cell receptors. Rather than using new phenotypic data, the later analysis identified candidate immune exposures from TCR beta sequences and from how often those sequences occurred across donors. Among the 398 genotyped donors, approximately 81% belonged to the genetic ancestry cluster associated with self-reported Caucasian donors. High-throughput TCR immunosequencing, statistical association of individual TCRs with disease status, and machine learning were combined to predict cytomegalovirus infection status. In a later genetic analysis, genome-wide SNP genotypes for about 55% of the roughly 670 donors were used, and that subset was treated as a discovery cohort. All discovery cohort repertoires had been generated using a single sequencing platform. HLA typing included class I and class II loci at four-digit resolution. Typing coverage differed by locus: A, B, C, DRB1 and DQB1 were typed in roughly 620-630 donors, DQA1 in about 500, DPA1 in 600 to 610, and DPB1 in roughly 450. Besides the first cohort of roughly 700 subjects, a separate validation cohort made up of over 95 different subjects was used. Approximately 300 gigabases of sequencing data and roughly 81 million unique TCR sequences made up an early release that covered several hundred HLA-typed donors. About five DR-DQ haplotypes were treated as single units for association and clustering because of strong linkage in the cohort. In a later analysis, previously published TCR beta repertoires from fewer than 750 donors were re-analyzed and high-resolution HLA genotyping was added so that TCR occurrence patterns could be studied. An earlier analysis of around 580 of the donors used high-throughput TCR beta sequencing to judge whether each TCR beta V gene segment behaved as functional or pseudogenic.

Broad study findings and their caveats: The only immune exposure information available for the cohort was CMV serostatus. Because counts were too low, about 18 rarely observed V segments, including chromosome 9 orphons, were left out of the earlier analysis of 587 of the donors. Strong co-occurrence of HLA alleles, especially DR and DQ, made assigning TCR associations to individual alleles difficult. Most TCR sequences were seen in very few donors, while some public TCRs were found in many individuals. In a later analysis, most CMV-associated TCR beta chains were found to appear HLA-restricted, with HLA associations seemingly driven largely by CMV exposure. In a later analysis, around 17,000 TCR beta sequences were associated with specific HLA alleles at a false discovery rate of 0.05. According to the authors, the approach could potentially be generalized to other disease states and immunological phenotypes. In both the original and validation cohorts, the classifier was reported to diagnose cytomegalovirus status with high specificity and sensitivity. Correlated functional status among segregating V segments might reflect linkage disequilibrium, but an unknown experimental factor could not be ruled out. A cluster of highly shared sequence variants was judged likely to be a technical artifact of the sequencing pipeline. A further reported finding was that TCR beta sequences accurately predicted the HLA-A and HLA-B alleles for most subjects in the first cohort. The 87-base-pair reads could not distinguish some IMGT-functional V segments, including TRBV6-2 and TRBV6-3, so those segments were excluded. Several of the top co-occurrence clusters appeared to be linked to parvovirus B19, influenza, CMV and Epstein-Barr virus, according to a later analysis. In a later genetic analysis, fewer N-insertions in productive TCRs were reported among donors in an Asian-associated ancestry cluster than the 666-donor mean. In a later analysis, HLA-associated TCR beta chains were found to be more clonally expanded and to have lower generation probabilities than equally common non-associated chains. Because HLA typing was unavailable for some donors at each locus, only the typed subset was used in association tests. In the study, 150 to 200 TCR beta chains were listed as associated with cytomegalovirus. Roughly uniform sequencing depth across donors was assumed in presence/absence analyses, although this assumption may not hold. In a later analysis, TCR association rates were found to vary across HLA loci, with the most associated TCRs seen for DRB1 alleles and the fewest for HLA-C alleles. In vitro tests confirmed that a few of the cytomegalovirus-associated TCR beta chains recognize cytomegalovirus antigens. In this cohort, only TCR beta chains were sequenced, and detectable features were limited by the absence of alpha or paired-chain data. An association between a missense DCLRE1C variant and V-gene and J-gene trimming of TCR beta chains was found in a later genetic analysis and replicated in an independent cohort. In an earlier analysis of some 500 of the donors, most TCR beta V segments were observed in productive rearrangements about 87% or about 30% of the time, broadly matching IMGT annotations.

Libraries were built with the immunoSEQ multiplex PCR assay. For the multiplex PCR, a mixture combining 60 forward primers for TCR Vbeta segments and 13 reverse primers for TCR Jbeta segments was used. Amplification of the CDR3 region of rearranged TCR beta genes was performed with a multiplex PCR assay on genomic DNA. The amplified TCR beta libraries were sequenced on the Illumina HiSeq System as 87-base-pair reads. The paper's processing steps were these. In a later analysis, 70 million to 95 million unique TCR beta chains were counted across the 500 to 850 repertoires, and roughly 10 million of these chains were shared by at least two donors. To remove PCR and sequencing errors, raw reads were error-corrected and collapsed into unique sequences using a nearest-neighbor algorithm that merged closely related sequences. V, D and J gene segments were assigned by aligning CDR3 sequences to IMGT reference sequences. Each retained sequence needed at least a six-nucleotide match to both a V gene segment and a J gene segment. A rearrangement was called productive if the CDR3 had no stop codons and remained in frame with V and J, and every other rearrangement was called non-productive. Following IMGT convention, CDR3 was defined as the stretch from the second conserved V-encoded cysteine to the conserved J-encoded phenylalanine. The earlier analysis of 450 to 750 of the donors excluded any sequence lacking an unambiguous match to a single V gene segment. In an earlier analysis of 587 of the donors, a V segment was called functional when productive rearrangements were above 56.7%, and segregating when the standard deviation between donors exceeded 5%. To diagnose cytomegalovirus status from the catalog of TCR beta chain sequences, a statistical classification framework was built. A later analysis assigned V and J genes by comparing TCR nucleotide sequences with IMGT/GENE-DB human TR gene sequences. Using the TCRdist pipeline, a later analysis assigned CDR3 sequences along with most-parsimonious VDJ recombination scenarios. In a later analysis, every TCR beta chain was defined by the combination of its CDR3 amino acid sequence and its V-gene family, and reads without a unique V-gene family were dropped. To address suspected cross-contamination and a sequencing artifact, a later analysis removed 450 to 700 highly shared, low-generation-probability nucleotide sequences. In a later analysis, a clonal expansion index was calculated for each public chain from normalized within-repertoire ranks of inferred template counts. A later analysis computed generation probabilities with a VDJ recombination model fitted to out-of-frame rearrangements, and checked the results against IGoR. A later analysis scored TCR-TCR, TCR-HLA and TCR-CMV co-occurrence with hypergeometric tests, applying a repertoire-size bias correction to TCR pairs. False discovery rates were estimated in a later analysis by permuting HLA or CMV assignments 20 times. In a later analysis, co-occurring TCRs were grouped using DBSCAN, with TCRdist sequence similarity added in when clustering inside HLA-allele-positive subsets. Repertoires with fewer than 30,000 or more than 120,000 public chains were left out of co-occurrence clustering, as were about five repertoires with anomalous nucleotide sharing. Drawn from immuneACCESS, this table holds only the in-frame rearrangements with V and J called that TCRdb kept. Clones are partly lost; checked studies trace under half to an unresolved V gene and leave the rest unexplained. D and trimming were read from the DNA, whereas the V and J calls and clone size are those reported in that table. In this sample the table shows 120,000 to 150,000 clones, 70% to 75% of which occur a single time. The top ten hold approximately 1.6% of the sample.

The sequence joins TRBV4-2 to TRBJ2-5, and 7 junctional nucleotides match TRBD2. Sequencing used PBMCs. This TCR was recovered from a young woman in good health and CMV-seronegative. The sequenced DNA is TGTGCCAGCAGCCCCAGGTGGGGGGGTGAGGAGACCCAGTACTTC. The resulting protein is CASSPRWGGEETQYF.